One sample yielded the 13 T cell receptor beta chains listed below, sequenced in a study of blood T cell repertoires in COVID-19. This table comes from immunoSEQ multiplex PCR, and its TCRdb copy is limited to in-frame clones, with some not included. This sample has roughly 99,000 clones; approximately 88% occur once, and the top ten carry 4% to 5.5%. Sequenced input: peripheral blood. Receptor source: a human donor in a cohort sampled during active COVID-19.

The chain uses TRBV23-1 and TRBJ2-6; no firm D call. TRBV23-1 is annotated as an ORF whose role is uncertain. CDR3 length: 19 residues. The ends were cut back, 1 base at V and 0 bases at J, with 16 bases in the middle. CDR3 DNA sequence: TGCGCCAGCAGTCAATGGGTCGGCAGGCCTCACTCTGGGGCCAACGTCCTGACTTTC. It translates to CASSQWVGRPHSGANVLTF.

This rearrangement joins TRBV27 to TRBJ2-1; maybe TRBD2 (5 bases). This CDR3 region has 15 residues. The germline CDR1 and CDR2 sequences are MNHEY and SMNVEV (reference sequence). V lost 2 bases, J lost 5 bases, and 13 bases lay in between. This CDR3 reads CASSLLRETHNEQFF. In DNA, the CDR3 is TGTGCCAGCAGTTTACTCCGGGAAACACACAATGAGCAGTTCTTC.

V gene TRBV7-9 combines with J gene TRBJ2-5; possible D gene TRBD1, 6 bases. V was clipped by 0 bases and J by 1 base, with 9 bases between them. CDR1 and CDR2 from the germline V gene are SEHNR and FQNEAQ (reference sequence). CDR3 length: 15 amino acids. The CDR3 here is CASSLAQGRQETQYF. CDR3 sequence (DNA): TGTGCCAGCAGCTTAGCACAGGGTCGCCAAGAGACCCAGTACTTC.

The chain has TRBV2 and TRBJ2-7, with TRBD2 as a possible D gene (7 bases). Germline V gene data show CDR1 as SNHLY and CDR2 as FYNNEI. The length of the CDR3 is 11 residues. Trimming shortened V by 11 bases and J by 6 bases, and 14 bases separated the two germline ends. In DNA, the CDR3 is TGTGCCCGCGGGGGCGGGGGCGAGCAGTACTTC. It is translated as CARGGGGEQYF. The whole variable domain, remainder taken from reference TRBV2 and TRBJ2-7, is EPEVTQTPSHQVTQMGQEVILRCVPISNHLYFYWYRQILGQKVEFLVSFYNNEISEKSEIFDDQFSVERPDGSNFTLKIRSTKLEDSAMYFCARGGGGEQYFGPGTRLTVT.

This clone was counted only a few times. The gene calls are TRBV6-6 and TRBJ2-2, with TRBD2 matching over 7 bases. In germline, CDR1 is MNHNY, CDR2 SVGAGI (reference sequence). V dropped 3 bases and J dropped 7; count of bases not matched to a gene: 11. This CDR3 is built from 16 residues. The CDR3: CASSYGTGGGVGELFF. The DNA of the CDR3 is TGTGCCAGCAGTTATGGGACGGGAGGCGGGGTCGGGGAGCTGTTTTTT.

This chain links TRBV7-9 with TRBJ2-7; perhaps TRBD2 as D (6 bases). Trimming removed 1 base from V and 3 bases from J, with 16 bases in between. The CDR3 loop spans 16 amino acids. CDR1 is SEHNR and CDR2 is FQNEAQ in the germline V gene (reference sequence). The CDR3 DNA sequence: TGTGCCAGCAGCTTAGGCGGGACGACCGGGGTCTACGAGCAGTACTTC. It specifies CASSLGGTTGVYEQYF.

The rearrangement links TRBV12-3 or TRBV12-4 to TRBJ1-5; the match to TRBD1 covers 7 bases. The ends lost 6 bases at V and 3 bases at J; junction bases unmatched: 2. The CDR3 has 13 residues. The DNA of the CDR3 is TGTGCCAGCAGAGGACAGGTCAATCAGCCCCAGCATTTT. It translates to CASRGQVNQPQHF.

This chain uses TRBV6-5 with TRBJ2-1, with 10 bases fitting TRBD2. After removal of 11 bases from V and 7 bases from J, the junction contained 8 bases not matched to a gene. The length of the CDR3 is 13 residues. CDR1 and CDR2 (germline): MNHEY, SVGAGI. CDR3 residues: CAAAPSGSNEQFF. CDR3 in DNA: TGTGCCGCAGCACCTAGCGGGAGTAATGAGCAGTTCTTC.

CDR3 in DNA: TGTGCCAGCAGCTTAGGAGCGGCCGCAACCCTCTACAATGAGCAGTTCTTC. Translating it yields CASSLGAAATLYNEQFF. The V and J genes are TRBV7-2 and TRBJ2-1; tentative D call: TRBD2 (5 bases). Looked up from germline, CDR1 is SGHTA and CDR2 is FQGNSA. Trimming pared 1 base from V and 3 bases from J, leaving 16 bases between. This CDR3 has 17 residues.

The V call is TRBV6-1, the J call TRBJ2-2, with TRBD2 matching 15 bases. Germline values: CDR1 MNHNS, CDR2 SASEGT. V lost 4 bases to trimming and J lost 6 bases; unmatched junction nucleotides: 15. This CDR3 is 20 amino acids long. In DNA, the CDR3 is TGTGCCAGCAGTGGAACCGCGCAAACGGGACTAGCGGGAGGTTCCGGGGAGCTGTTTTTT. Its protein product is CASSGTAQTGLAGGSGELFF.

This sequence joins TRBV6-5 and TRBJ2-3; 8 bases match TRBD2. CDR1 and CDR2 from the germline V gene are MNHEY and SVGAGI. CDR3 length: 15 residues. Unmatched junction bases numbered 13, after V lost 5 bases and J lost 9 bases. The CDR3 DNA reads TGTGCCAGCAGTCAACCGGGACTAGTAAGCTCGACGCAGTATTTT. Translating it yields CASSQPGLVSSTQYF.

The gene calls are TRBV19 and TRBJ2-7; 12 nucleotides line up with TRBD2. The J segment lost 0 bases and the V segment lost 5 bases, leaving 14 bases of the junction unmatched. Germline V CDR1 and CDR2: LNHDA, SQIVND (reference sequence). The CDR3 totals 19 residues. The CDR3 loop is CASSAAGLAGILFSYEQYV. CDR3 bases: TGTGCCAGTAGTGCGGCGGGACTAGCGGGCATACTTTTCTCCTACGAGCAGTACGTC.

The chain employs TRBV28 and TRBJ2-5; TRBD1 is a possible D gene (6 bases). CDR1 and CDR2 (germline): MDHEN, SYDVKM. This CDR3 is built from 12 residues. V lost 7 bases, J lost 5 bases, and 11 bases lay in between. CDR3 region: CASTEGVETQYF. CDR3 in DNA: TGTGCCAGCACTGAGGGGGTGGAGACCCAGTACTTC.